The subject of this entry is one T cell receptor (beta chain). Its antigen is unknown. This sample is drawn from a study of cytomegalovirus exposure and HLA in healthy donors. Vbeta (60) and Jbeta (13) primers were used in the PCR. TCRdb's table, derived via immunoSEQ multiplex PCR, lists solely in-frame clones and lacks some. The table has some 110,000 clones, roughly four fifths seen once; the top ten hold under 15%. Between the trimmed V and J ends, which lost 1 base and 9 bases, there was a span of 11 bases. This CDR3 has 13 amino acids. CDR1 LGHNA and CDR2 YNFKEQ come from the germline V gene. General study results and limits: When the data were analyzed later, several of the most significant clusters appeared to be linked to common viral pathogens. Analyses of presence/absence relied on an assumption of roughly uniform sequencing depth across donors.

The chain uses TRBV4-2 and TRBJ2-3; tentatively, D is TRBD1 (6 bases). The sequence was collected from a woman aged 55-75 years in good health and CMV-seropositive. Sequencing was carried out using PBMCs. CDR3 DNA sequence: TGTGCCAGCAGCCAAGTGAAGGACAGCACGCAGTATTTT. Protein product: CASSQVKDSTQYF.